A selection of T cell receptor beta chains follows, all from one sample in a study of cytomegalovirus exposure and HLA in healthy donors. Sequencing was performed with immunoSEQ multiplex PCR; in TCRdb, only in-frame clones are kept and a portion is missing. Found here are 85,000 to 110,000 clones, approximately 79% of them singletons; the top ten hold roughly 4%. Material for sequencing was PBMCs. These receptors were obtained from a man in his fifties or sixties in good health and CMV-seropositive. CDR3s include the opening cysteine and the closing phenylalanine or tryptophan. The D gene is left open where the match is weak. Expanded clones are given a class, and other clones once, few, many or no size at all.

CASSERGSNQPQHF,TGTGCCAGCAGTGAAAGGGGATCCAATCAGCCCCAGCATTTT,TRBV2,TRBJ1-5,-,-
CASSWVTVYNEQFF,TGTGCCAGCAGCTGGGTGACAGTATACAATGAGCAGTTCTTC,TRBV5-5,TRBJ2-1,-,-
CASSRRDPPVEQYF,TGTGCCAGCAGCAGGAGGGACCCCCCAGTGGAGCAGTACTTC,TRBV21-1,TRBJ2-7,-,few
CASSLQGSGKLFF,TGTGCCAGCAGCTTACAGGGGTCGGGCAAACTGTTTTTT,TRBV7-9,TRBJ1-4,-,-
CAWSALGLAGRLSTGELFF,TGTGCCTGGAGTGCGCTCGGACTAGCGGGGAGGTTGAGCACCGGGGAGCTGTTTTTT,TRBV30,TRBJ2-2,TRBD2,-
CASSLMGLGATNEKLFF,TGTGCCAGCAGCTTAATGGGACTGGGAGCAACTAATGAAAAACTGTTTTTT,TRBV7-9,TRBJ1-4,-,-
CASSYQAGEGEKLFF,TGTGCCAGCAGTTACCAGGCGGGCGAAGGTGAAAAACTGTTTTTT,TRBV6-5,TRBJ1-4,-,-
CASSQTRSSYNEQFF,TGCGCCAGCAGCCAGACTAGGAGCTCCTACAATGAGCAGTTCTTC,TRBV5-1,TRBJ2-1,-,-
CASSRTRDRTSGANVLTF,TGTGCCAGTAGTAGAACCCGGGACAGAACTTCTGGGGCCAACGTCCTGACTTTC,TRBV19,TRBJ2-6,TRBD1,-
CASNRDRASYEQYF,TGTGCCAGCAACCGGGACAGGGCTTCCTACGAGCAGTACTTC,TRBV6-1,TRBJ2-7,TRBD1,-
CSVASSGSPAWNEQFF,TGCAGCGTAGCGTCTAGCGGGAGCCCCGCTTGGAATGAGCAGTTCTTC,TRBV29-1,TRBJ2-1,TRBD2,-
CASKLGLAGNEQFF,TGTGCCAGCAAGTTGGGACTAGCGGGGAATGAGCAGTTCTTC,TRBV28,TRBJ2-1,TRBD2,-